This TCR beta chain was identified in a study of T-cell reconstitution after alpha-beta-depleted transplantation in children. During its preparation, the TCRbeta library received unique molecular identifiers. TCRdb reanalysed the PCR reads using MiXCR and keeps one entry per CDR3 protein. The data show about 200,000 distinct CDR3 sequences, 6.6% seen once. Unmatched junction bases numbered 5, after V lost 8 bases and J lost 4 bases. This CDR3 comprises 13 residues. Study results and limitations: High day-60 TCRbeta diversity in some patients came from surviving recipient T cells and thymic progenitors. At around two months after transplant, the alpha-beta T cells were reportedly derived from several hundred expanded clones that came from non-depleted graft cells. Once a year had passed after transplant, T-cell counts and diversity came mostly from newly produced T cells.

This clonotype was recorded at least ten times. The antigen remains unidentified. The sample consisted of PBMCs, taken before TCRalphabeta/CD19-depleted stem cell transplant. This clonotype was obtained from a boy between 2 and 10 years old with acute lymphoblastic leukemia, due to receive a stem cell transplant. This chain links TRBV12-3 or TRBV12-4 with TRBJ2-5; 9 positions match TRBD2. CDR3 in DNA: TGTGCCAGCCGAGGGACTAGCAGAGAGACCCAGTACTTC. Translation gives CASRGTSRETQYF.